This TCR beta chain was documented in a study of identical twins. The study, taken as a whole, reports: Beta clonotypes that were abundant in cord blood contained fewer insertions, a pattern absent from memory repertoires. For zero-insertion analyses, partial confounding could come from invariant MAIT and iNKT cells.

The cDNA had a unique molecular identifier and a template-switch universal primer site. MiXCR, applied by TCRdb to the 5' RACE reads, yields one record per CDR3 protein. The repertoire holds 700,000 or so distinct CDR3 sequences, with over 8.5% as singletons. The sample holds a few counts of this clonotype. Its cognate antigen is unknown. This CDR3 contains 15 residues. Trimming took 0 bases from V and 8 from J, leaving 17 bases between them. Germline V gene lookup returns CDR1 SGHRS and CDR2 YFSETQ. The same data also contributed to another study, on yellow fever vaccine responses in identical twins.

This receptor was identified in a young woman in good health. Material: PBMCs. This rearrangement joins TRBV5-1 to TRBJ1-1; no firm D call. As DNA, the CDR3 is TGCGCCAGCAGCTTGGGCCAGACCTTGGGGAGGGAAGCTTTCTTT. This codes for CASSLGQTLGREAFF.